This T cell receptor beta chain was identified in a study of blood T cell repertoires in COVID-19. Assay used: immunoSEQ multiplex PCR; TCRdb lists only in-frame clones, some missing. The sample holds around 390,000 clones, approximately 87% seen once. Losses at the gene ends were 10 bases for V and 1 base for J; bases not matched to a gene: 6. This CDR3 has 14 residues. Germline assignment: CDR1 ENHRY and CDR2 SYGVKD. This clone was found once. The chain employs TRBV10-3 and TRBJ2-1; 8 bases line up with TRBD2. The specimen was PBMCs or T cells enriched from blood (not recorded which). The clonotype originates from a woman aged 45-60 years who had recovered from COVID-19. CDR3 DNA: TGTGCCAGCCGGGGGGGGGAGTCCTACAATGAGCAGTTCTTC. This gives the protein CASRGGESYNEQFF.